This T cell receptor beta chain was recorded in a study of T-cell reconstitution after alpha-beta-depleted transplantation in children (dated by TCRdb to about 2016). Regarding the research as a whole: Using TCR repertoire profiling, the study quantitatively followed how T-cell immune reconstitution unfolded in children after TCRalphabeta/CD19-depleted allogeneic hematopoietic cell transplantation.

The CDR3 spans 14 residues, from the cysteine through the phenylalanine. Only CDR3 DNA remains: 42 bases, in frame from the first base. The junction carries 15 bases between V and J, which are trimmed by 4 bases and 5 bases respectively. The germline V gene supplies CDR1 SGHTA and CDR2 FQGNSA. The library was obtained by PCR. The sequencer listed for this sample is Illumina HiSeq 2500. To normalize quantification of the TCRbeta repertoire, the TCR libraries were built with molecular barcoding that relied on unique molecular identifiers. TCRdb itself trimmed the public reads at Q25 with fastp, ran MiXCR and retained productive beta chains. Identical CDR3 proteins give one entry, which carries the most common genes and DNA. This sample holds 600,000 to 700,000 distinct CDR3 sequences; around a sixth were observed only once. The leading ten clones occupy approximately 1% of the sample. This clonotype was seen more than once but under ten times. No cognate antigen has been identified for it. Nothing much larger sits one base from this clone, and base qualities are not available.

Material: PBMCs from the stem cell graft donor, obtained from the stem cell graft. This sequence originates from a human donor who donated a stem cell graft to a child with acute myeloid leukemia. The receptor chain draws on TRBV7-2 and TRBJ2-7; TRBD2 is possibly the D segment (7 matching bases). The CDR3 sequence is CASSSSTGRDEQYF. The DNA is as follows: TGTGCCAGCAGCTCATCTACAGGGAGGGACGAGCAGTACTTC.